Shown below are 8 T cell receptor beta chains from a single sample sequenced in a study of OX40 agonist ivuxolimab in advanced cancers. Sequencing was performed with immunoSEQ multiplex PCR; in TCRdb, only in-frame clones are kept and a portion is missing. Counted here are tens of thousands of clones, about 92% occurring once; the ten biggest clones make up 3.4%. Here the sequenced sample was CD4+ or CD8+ T cells sorted from blood, taken in a trial of the OX40 agonist ivuxolimab. The source of these receptors is an adult with an advanced solid tumor such as melanoma, head and neck, liver or kidney cancer.

This chain connects TRBV7-8 to TRBJ1-4, with D possibly TRBD1 on 6 matching bases. V lost 5 bases to trimming and J lost 13 bases, with 20 bases between them. The CDR3 is made up of 14 amino acids. Germline loops: CDR1 SGHVS, CDR2 FQNEAQ. As DNA, the CDR3 is TGTGCCAGCAGCGAGGGGGGAGCCCAGGGCGGACTGTTTTTT. It specifies CASSEGGAQGGLFF.

The CDR3 loop is CASSEGGYEQYF. DNA for the CDR3: TGTGCCAGCAGTGAAGGGGGCTACGAGCAGTACTTC. The J gene is TRBJ2-7, the V gene TRBV2; D uncertain. The CDR3 covers 12 residues. The germline gives CDR1 SNHLY, CDR2 FYNNEI. Deletions cut 1 base from V and 3 bases from J, with 4 bases between.

This clone has just one count. This chain connects TRBV7-2 to TRBJ2-7; D gene ambiguous. The germline CDR1 and CDR2 sequences are SGHTA and FQGNSA. There are 15 residues in the CDR3. Trimming pared 0 bases from V and 2 bases from J, leaving 11 bases between. The CDR3 bases are TGTGCCAGCAGCTTAGCGCCGGGCAAGCCCTACGAGCAGTACTTC. Amino acids: CASSLAPGKPYEQYF.

The CDR3 is CASSPGVGDTF. CDR3 nucleotides: TGTGCCAGCAGCCCCGGGGTCGGCGACACCTTC. This rearrangement joins TRBV6-6 to TRBJ1-2; D not certain. Germline V gene sequence: CDR1 MNHNY, CDR2 SVGAGI (reference sequence). Trimming pared 6 bases from V and 12 bases from J, leaving 14 bases between. There are 11 residues in the CDR3.

The chain is built from TRBV7-2 and TRBJ2-1, with 15 bases lining up with TRBD2. Germline V lookup: CDR1 SGHTA, CDR2 FQGNSA. The trim removed 4 bases at V and 4 bases at J, leaving 2 bases unmatched. The CDR3 is made up of 16 amino acids. The CDR3 here is CASSWTSGRAYNEQFF. DNA of the CDR3: TGTGCCAGCAGCTGGACTAGCGGGAGGGCATACAATGAGCAGTTCTTC.

The chain carries TRBV29-1 and TRBJ2-1, with 8 bases fitting TRBD1. The junction had 6 bases not matched to a gene; V was cut back by 8 bases and J by 0 bases. Germline CDR1 and CDR2: SQVTM and ANQGSEA. This CDR3 contains 14 residues. The CDR3 DNA reads TGCAGCTCTTTGACAGGGGCCTCCTACAATGAGCAGTTCTTC. It is translated as CSSLTGASYNEQFF.

The chain carries TRBV4-1 and TRBJ2-1; D is unclear. CDR3 length: 16 amino acids. Trimming cost V 1 base and J 8 bases, with 18 bases left between them. CDR1 is MGHRA and CDR2 is YSYEKL in the germline V gene. DNA of the CDR3: TGCGCCAGCAGCCAAGTCTCCTTTAGCACGATTGATGAGCAGTTCTTC. Its translation is CASSQVSFSTIDEQFF.

CDR3 nucleotides: TGTGCCAGCACGGGGCGGTACACTGAAGCTTTCTTT. This sequence encodes CASTGRYTEAFF. The rearrangement uses TRBV2 and TRBJ1-1; possibly TRBD1 for D (5 bases). Germline V CDR1 and CDR2: SNHLY, FYNNEI. The CDR3 length is 12 residues. The V end was cut by 7 bases, the J end by 3 bases, with 9 bases between. The whole variable domain, filled in from reference TRBV2 and TRBJ1-1, reads EPEVTQTPSHQVTQMGQEVILRCVPISNHLYFYWYRQILGQKVEFLVSFYNNEISEKSEIFDDQFSVERPDGSNFTLKIRSTKLEDSAMYFCASTGRYTEAFFGQGTRLTVV.